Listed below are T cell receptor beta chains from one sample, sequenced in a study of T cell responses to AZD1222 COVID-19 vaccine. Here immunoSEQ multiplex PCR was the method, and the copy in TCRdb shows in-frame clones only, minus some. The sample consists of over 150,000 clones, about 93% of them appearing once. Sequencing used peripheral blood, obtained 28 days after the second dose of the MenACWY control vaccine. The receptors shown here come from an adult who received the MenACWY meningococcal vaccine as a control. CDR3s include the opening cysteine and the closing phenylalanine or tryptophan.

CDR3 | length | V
CASSLGSSYNSPLHF | 15 | TRBV5-6
CAWTPRGRTSYGYTF | 15 | TRBV30
CASSDSEQYF | 10 | TRBV2
CASNLGGQGFYQPQHF | 16 | TRBV23-1
CASRPPPTGHNYGYTF | 16 | TRBV5-1
CASRSGESYYEQYF | 14 | TRBV27
CASSQGQGFDGYTF | 14 | TRBV3-1/TRBV3-2
CASSGGPKSSGNTIYF | 16 | TRBV19
CASRQGWVYGYTF | 13 | TRBV6-5
CASSLLTNTEAFF | 13 | TRBV7-3
CASSPGQRQPQHF | 13 | TRBV3-1/TRBV3-2
CASSPSPGQGNEQYF | 15 | TRBV5-1
CASSHLGRNTEAFF | 14 | TRBV11-1
CASSIPRRQGNQPQHF | 16 | TRBV19
CASSLTAGGYEQYF | 14 | TRBV5-1
CASSQGFRRDRTKETQYF | 18 | TRBV4-1
CASSPTSGGSYEQYF | 15 | TRBV5-1
CASSDPSGSGANVLTF | 16 | TRBV6-4
CASSLGGLGADEQYF | 15 | TRBV7-2
CASSSMGQGTYGYTF | 15 | TRBV6-5
CASSGPGTGSSPLHF | 15 | TRBV2
CASSLSGAPGNTIYF | 15 | TRBV27
CASSQHKGGGTERRSTDTQYF | 21 | TRBV4-2
CASSELTEQYF | 11 | TRBV2
CASRLTGHPTYTF | 13 | TRBV2
CASSETLYSYEQYF | 14 | TRBV6-1
CASSVRSNSPLHF | 13 | TRBV9
CASREGQLYLNEKLFF | 16 | TRBV5-1
CASSERGWLEAFF | 13 | TRBV2
CASSPRPSYEQYF | 13 | TRBV18
CASSPVGGVGYGYTF | 15 | TRBV7-2
CSASLASGGSETQYF | 15 | TRBV20-1
CASSFVSGANVLTF | 14 | TRBV11-3
CASSIPGDRDNTEAFF | 16 | TRBV21-1
CASSLTGGFEQFF | 13 | TRBV28
CASSPLDTLTYEQYF | 15 | TRBV18
CASSAEGDVTEAFF | 14 | TRBV9
CAISAAEYNEQFF | 13 | TRBV10-3
CASSQVGTGSDTQYF | 15 | TRBV5-4
CASSGTGGSQPQHF | 14 | TRBV6-5
CASSSGLPYGYTF | 13 | TRBV12-3/TRBV12-4
CASSPLTSGATSYEQYF | 17 | TRBV18
CASSIASGGPVHEQFF | 16 | TRBV19
CASRRRAAGNEKLFF | 15 | TRBV6-5
CASNMDSLKETQYF | 14 | TRBV6-5
CASSQGDRGRGTEAFF | 16 | TRBV4-1
CASSRTENYGYTF | 13 | TRBV19
CAGAGRTGSYEKLFF | 15 | TRBV2